A single sample gave rise to the 18 T cell receptor beta chains below, sequenced in a study of human T cells and chemical hapten exposure. TCRdb used MiXCR to reprocess the RACE reads, holding one entry per CDR3 protein. The top ten clones hold over 2% of a sample with around 260,000 distinct CDR3 sequences, 8.6% of them seen once. Time point indicated: pre-sensitization, week 0. Treatment specified: therapeutic diphenylcyclopropenone sensitization with weekly scalp DPC. The sequenced sample was whole blood, obtained in connection with sensitization to the hapten diphenylcyclopropenone (DPC). Receptors originate from a woman aged 40 to 50 with alopecia areata. Some clones in this sample may be carry-over from other donors' samples.

This clonotype came up many times. This chain joins TRBV6-2 or TRBV6-3 and TRBJ1-1; D gene uncertain. The V and J ends lost 6 bases and 6 bases respectively, with 11 bases between them. The CDR3 runs to 12 residues. Germline V CDR1 and CDR2: MNHEY, SVGEGT. Written as DNA, the CDR3 is TGTGCCAGCAGCTCCAAACGAGCTGAAGCTTTCTTT. Amino acids: CASSSKRAEAFF.

The CDR3 DNA reads as TGTGCCAGCTCACCACCGGACAGGGCTGGCTACACCTTC. The encoded protein is CASSPPDRAGYTF. J is TRBJ1-2 and V is TRBV18; 8 bases map to TRBD1. Germline lookup yields CDR1 KGHSH and CDR2 LQKENI. The trim removed 0 bases at V and 7 bases at J, leaving 1 base unmatched. This CDR3 has 13 amino acids.

This clonotype was found a few times. This rearrangement joins TRBV5-1 to TRBJ1-6; no definite D call. The CDR3 consists of 16 residues. Looked up from germline, CDR1 is SGHRS and CDR2 is YFSETQ. V lost 1 base and J lost 5, with 13 bases in between. The DNA for the CDR3 is TGCGCCAGCAGCTTGAGGGAGGCTCAGGATAATTCACCCCTCCACTTT. Amino acids: CASSLREAQDNSPLHF.

The chain links TRBV6-5 to TRBJ2-4, with D perhaps TRBD2 (6 bases). This CDR3 has 15 residues. Trimming stripped 7 bases from V and 1 base from J, with 14 bases between. The germline gives CDR1 MNHEY, CDR2 SVGAGI. The CDR3 reads CASKSGRQAKNIQYF. The CDR3 DNA reads TGTGCCAGCAAATCCGGGAGACAGGCCAAAAACATTCAGTACTTC.

This rearrangement joins TRBV12-3 or TRBV12-4 to TRBJ2-6; D unclear. V lost 3 bases and J lost 3, with 9 bases in between. This CDR3 has 15 amino acids. The CDR3 region has the DNA TGTGCCAGCAGTTTTGGTTCGAGTGGGGCCAACGTCCTGACTTTC. Encoded protein: CASSFGSSGANVLTF.

In its sample, this clonotype was seen a few times. The chain recombines TRBV5-1 with TRBJ2-7; D not resolved. Germline V gene sequence: CDR1 SGHRS, CDR2 YFSETQ. CDR3 length: 14 amino acids. With 0 bases removed from V and 2 bases from J, the gap between germline ends came to 9 bases. Here the CDR3 reads CASSLGGDPYEQYF. CDR3 DNA sequence: TGCGCCAGCAGCTTGGGAGGCGACCCCTACGAGCAGTACTTC.

This clonotype occurred a few times. The chain links TRBV28 to TRBJ2-1; 10 positions agree with TRBD2. V shed 9 bases, J shed 4 bases, and the junction held 9 bases outside the gene matches. This CDR3 is built from 15 residues. The V gene's germline CDR1 is MDHEN and CDR2 SYDVKM. The CDR3: CASRFLAGEYNEQFF. The CDR3 region has the DNA TGTGCCAGTAGGTTTCTAGCGGGAGAGTACAATGAGCAGTTCTTC.

This clonotype was found a few times. This sequence joins TRBV12-3 or TRBV12-4 and TRBJ1-2, with D maybe TRBD1 (5 bases). The CDR3 loop spans 17 amino acids. V was clipped by 4 bases and J by 3 bases, with 21 bases between them. CDR3 nucleotides: TGTGCCAGCAGTTCCGGTCCCCGGGGGATCGGGCACTATGGCTACACCTTC. Translation gives CASSSGPRGIGHYGYTF.

The chain uses TRBV6-2 or TRBV6-3 and TRBJ2-3, with 13 bases lining up with TRBD2. CDR1 MNHEY and CDR2 SVGEGT come from the germline V gene. Unmatched junction bases numbered 8, after V lost 6 bases and J lost 2 bases. The CDR3 consists of 17 residues. This CDR3 reads CASSFRTSGSVTDTQYF. The CDR3 DNA reads as TGTGCCAGCAGCTTCCGGACTAGCGGGAGTGTCACAGATACGCAGTATTTT.

There are a few counts of this clonotype. CDR3 coding DNA: TGTGCCAGCAGCCAGGACCTGGCCTGGGACACTGAAGCTTTCTTT. Protein product: CASSQDLAWDTEAFF. This chain uses TRBV14 with TRBJ1-1; D gene unclear. The CDR3 extends over 15 amino acids. Trimming took off 3 bases at V and 3 bases at J, with 14 bases between the two ends. The germline V gene has CDR1 SGHDN and CDR2 FVKESK. The full variable domain, in which reference TRBV14 and TRBJ1-1 provide the parts outside the CDR3, is EAGVTQFPSHSVIEKGQTVTLRCDPISGHDNLYWYRRVMGKEIKFLLHFVKESKQDESGMPNNRFLAERTGGTYSTLKVQPAELEDSGVYFCASSQDLAWDTEAFFGQGTRLTVV.

The chain employs TRBV7-2 and TRBJ2-7, with D perhaps TRBD1 (5 bases). Per germline, CDR1 SGHTA and CDR2 FQGNSA. V dropped 3 bases and J dropped 8 bases, with 8 bases sitting between them. The CDR3 runs to 11 residues. CDR3 in DNA: TGTGCCAGCAGCTTTGCAGGGCAGCAGTACTTC. Protein product: CASSFAGQQYF.

This clonotype was detected a few times. This chain links TRBV7-3 with TRBJ2-6, with 9 bases aligning to TRBD2. The CDR3 contains 19 residues. Germline-derived CDR1 and CDR2 are SGHTA and FQGTGA. J gave up 0 bases and V 0 bases, and 6 bases lay outside the gene matches. Here the CDR3 DNA reads TGTGCCAGCAGCTTAACCCTAGCGGGGCTAACCTCTGGGGCCAACGTCCTGACTTTC. As protein: CASSLTLAGLTSGANVLTF.

This clonotype showed up just a few times. The chain has TRBV2 and TRBJ2-2; 8 bases agree with TRBD1. Germline V gene lookup returns CDR1 SNHLY and CDR2 FYNNEI. V was clipped by 6 bases and J by 3 bases; unmatched bases: 6. The CDR3 totals 15 residues. The CDR3 coding sequence is TGTGCCAGCAGCCAGAGGACAGGGTACACCGGGGAGCTGTTTTTT. Its protein product is CASSQRTGYTGELFF.

This clonotype has a handful of counts. CDR3 loop: CASSLYVSGANVLTF. The DNA of the CDR3 is TGTGCCAGCAGTTTATACGTCTCTGGGGCCAACGTCCTGACTTTC. This chain connects TRBV27 to TRBJ2-6; D is unclear. The CDR3 totals 15 residues. Germline V gene data show CDR1 as MNHEY and CDR2 as SMNVEV (reference sequence). Trimming cost V 1 base and J 0 bases, with 4 bases left between them.

This clonotype has just a few counts. The genes are TRBV2 and TRBJ2-2; tentative D call: TRBD2 (6 bases). Trimming stripped 8 bases from V and 4 bases from J, with 11 bases between. Per the germline V gene, CDR1 is SNHLY and CDR2 is FYNNEI. CDR3 size: 13 residues. The CDR3 here is CASQAGFTGELFF. The CDR3 DNA follows: TGTGCCAGCCAGGCGGGATTCACCGGGGAGCTGTTTTTT.

V usage is TRBV6-5 and J usage is TRBJ2-7; 15 nucleotides line up with TRBD2. The CDR3 covers 17 residues. J gave up 0 bases and V 7 bases, and 7 bases lay outside the gene matches. Per the germline V gene, CDR1 is MNHEY and CDR2 is SVGAGI. The CDR3 here is CASTPGLAGGSSYEQYF. CDR3 bases: TGTGCCAGCACCCCGGGACTAGCGGGAGGAAGCTCCTACGAGCAGTACTTC.

The chain uses TRBV27 and TRBJ2-7; D call uncertain. Trimming left V 2 bases short and J 3 bases short, with 8 bases between. The CDR3 totals 13 residues. Per the germline V gene, CDR1 is MNHEY and CDR2 is SMNVEV (reference sequence). CDR3 in amino acids: CASSLVPHYEQYF. The CDR3 region has the DNA TGTGCCAGCAGTTTAGTCCCTCACTACGAGCAGTACTTC.

This clonotype was seen a few times. The CDR3: CSARDPGQGSTDTQYF. CDR3 bases: TGCAGTGCTAGAGATCCGGGACAGGGCAGCACAGATACGCAGTATTTT. The chain links TRBV20-1 to TRBJ2-3; TRBD1 matches 9 bases. After removal of 0 bases from V and 0 bases from J, the junction contained 4 bases not matched to a gene. CDR3 length: 16 amino acids. Germline CDR1 DFQATT, CDR2 SNEGSKA (reference sequence).